This TCR beta chain is drawn from a study of blood T cells in healthy people across ages. Findings of the study overall: Because sorting was not performed, PBMCs prevented conclusive naive versus antigen-experienced comparison. Naive T cell percentage showed a strong correlation with the diversity of TCR beta.

Using a J-beta primer mix together with a sample-barcoded 5' primer, a second PCR was run for roughly 7 to 12 cycles. TCRdb itself ran the 5' RACE reads through MiXCR, one entry per CDR3 protein. The sample holds approximately 780,000 distinct CDR3 sequences, 20% to 30% seen once. Germline CDR1 LGHNA, CDR2 YNFKEQ. The CDR3 is 14 residues long. Trimming shortened V by 4 bases and J by 2 bases, and 12 bases separated the two germline ends. Staff drew 9 to 10 milliliters of peripheral blood from each donor. This clonotype appeared once. Its antigen is still unknown. Another study also made use of these data, one on T cells of mothers and their children.

V is TRBV4-2 and J is TRBJ2-7; D is possibly TRBD1 or TRBD2 (6 bases each). The receptor comes from a boy between 10 and 17 years old in good health. Sample: blood. The CDR3 spells CASSPQRGAYEQYF. The CDR3, as DNA: TGTGCCAGCAGCCCCCAGAGGGGGGCCTACGAGCAGTACTTC.